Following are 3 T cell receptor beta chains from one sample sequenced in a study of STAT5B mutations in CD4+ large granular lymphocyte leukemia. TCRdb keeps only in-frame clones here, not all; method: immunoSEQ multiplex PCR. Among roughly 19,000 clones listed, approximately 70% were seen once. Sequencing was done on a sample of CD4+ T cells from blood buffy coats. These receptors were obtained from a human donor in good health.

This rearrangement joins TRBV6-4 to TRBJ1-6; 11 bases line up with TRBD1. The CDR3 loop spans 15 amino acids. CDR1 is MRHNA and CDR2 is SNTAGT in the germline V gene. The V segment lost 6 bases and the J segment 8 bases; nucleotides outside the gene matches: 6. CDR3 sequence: CASRRTGGWDSPLHF. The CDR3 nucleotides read TGTGCCAGCAGAAGGACAGGGGGCTGGGATTCACCCCTCCACTTT.

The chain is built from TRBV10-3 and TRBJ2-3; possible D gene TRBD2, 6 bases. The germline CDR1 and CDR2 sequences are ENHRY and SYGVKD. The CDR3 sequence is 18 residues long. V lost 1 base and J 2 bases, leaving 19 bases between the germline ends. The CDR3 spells CAISELGMASEDTDTQYF. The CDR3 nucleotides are TGTGCCATCAGTGAGTTGGGAATGGCTAGCGAAGACACAGATACGCAGTATTTT.

For the CDR3, the DNA is TGTGCCAGCAGCCCCCAACCGGGACAGGGGATCATGAACACTGAAGCTTTCTTT. Translating it yields CASSPQPGQGIMNTEAFF. The J gene is TRBJ1-1, the V gene TRBV7-8; TRBD1 matches at 10 bases. Germline V gene lookup returns CDR1 SGHVS and CDR2 FQNEAQ. This CDR3 has 18 amino acids. Losses at the gene ends were 5 bases for V and 0 bases for J; bases not matched to a gene: 12.